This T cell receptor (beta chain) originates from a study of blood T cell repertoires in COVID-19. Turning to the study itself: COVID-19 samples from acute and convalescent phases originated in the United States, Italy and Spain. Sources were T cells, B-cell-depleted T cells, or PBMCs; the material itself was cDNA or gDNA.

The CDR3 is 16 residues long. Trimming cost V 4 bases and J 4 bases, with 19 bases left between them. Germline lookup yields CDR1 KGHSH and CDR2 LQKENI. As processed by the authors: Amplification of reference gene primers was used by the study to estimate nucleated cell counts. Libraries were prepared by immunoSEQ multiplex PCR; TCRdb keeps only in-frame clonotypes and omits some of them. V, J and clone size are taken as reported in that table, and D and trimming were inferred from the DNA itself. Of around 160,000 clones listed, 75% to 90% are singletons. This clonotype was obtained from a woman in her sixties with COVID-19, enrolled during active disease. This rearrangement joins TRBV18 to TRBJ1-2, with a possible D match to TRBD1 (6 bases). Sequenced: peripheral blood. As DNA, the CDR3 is TGTGCCAGCTCACAGACCCGGTCAGGGGAAGGCTATGGCTACACCTTC. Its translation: CASSQTRSGEGYGYTF.